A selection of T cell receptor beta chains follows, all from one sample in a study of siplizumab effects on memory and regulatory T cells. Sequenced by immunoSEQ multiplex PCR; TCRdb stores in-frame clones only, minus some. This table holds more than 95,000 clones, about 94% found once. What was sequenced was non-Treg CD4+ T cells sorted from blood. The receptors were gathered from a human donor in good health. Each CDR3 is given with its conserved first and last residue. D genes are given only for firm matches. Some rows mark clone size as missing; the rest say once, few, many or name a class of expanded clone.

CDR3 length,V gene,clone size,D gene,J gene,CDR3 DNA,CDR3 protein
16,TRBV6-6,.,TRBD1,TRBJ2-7,TGTGCCAGCAGTCGGGGACAGGGGGGCCTATTCCACGAGCAGTACTTC,CASSRGQGGLFHEQYF
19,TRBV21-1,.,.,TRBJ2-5,TGTGCCAGCAGTTCCCCGGGACAGGGGGCGTTGCGGGGGGATCAGACCCAGTACTTC,CASSSPGQGALRGDQTQYF
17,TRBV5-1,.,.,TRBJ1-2,TGCGCCAGCAGCTTTGGGGGGAGCCCTCCGTCCCTCTATGGCTACACCTTC,CASSFGGSPPSLYGYTF
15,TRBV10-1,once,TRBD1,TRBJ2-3,TGCGCCAGCAGCCCAGGACAGGCTAGCACAGATACGCAGTATTTT,CASSPGQASTDTQYF
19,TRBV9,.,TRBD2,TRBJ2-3,TGTGCCAGCAGCGTAGTTCCGGGACTAGCGGGGTTAAGCACAGATACGCAGTATTTT,CASSVVPGLAGLSTDTQYF
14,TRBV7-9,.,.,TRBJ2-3,TGTGCCAGCAGCTTGTACAGCGGCACAGATACGCAGTATTTT,CASSLYSGTDTQYF
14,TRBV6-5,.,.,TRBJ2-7,TGTGCCAGCAGTTACGAGGGACGAACCTACGAGCAGTACTTC,CASSYEGRTYEQYF
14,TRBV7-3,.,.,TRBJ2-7,TGTGCCAGCAGCTTAACGGGCGGATCGGGGGAGCAGTACTTC,CASSLTGGSGEQYF
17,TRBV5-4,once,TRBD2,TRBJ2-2,TGTGCCAGCAGCTTGGGCCGGCTAGCGGGAGGTGCGGGGGAGCTGTTTTTT,CASSLGRLAGGAGELFF
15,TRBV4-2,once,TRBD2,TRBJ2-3,TGTGCCAGCAGCCAAGGACTAGCGGGACTAGATACGCAGTATTTT,CASSQGLAGLDTQYF
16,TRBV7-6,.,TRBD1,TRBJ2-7,TGTGCCAGCAGCCTCTCACAGGGGGCAGAACTAAGCGAGGCATTCTTC,CASSLSQGAELSEAFF
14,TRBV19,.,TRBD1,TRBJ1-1,TGTGCCAGTAGTATCGACCGGGACAGGGATCGAGCTTTCTTT,CASSIDRDRDRAFF
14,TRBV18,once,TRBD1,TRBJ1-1,TGTGCCAGCTCACCACCCCAGGGGGCCACTGAAGCTTTCTTT,CASSPPQGATEAFF
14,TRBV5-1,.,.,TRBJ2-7,TGCGCCAGCAGCTTTGACAGCCAGAACTACGAGCAGTACTTC,CASSFDSQNYEQYF
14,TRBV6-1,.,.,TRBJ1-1,TGTGCCAGCAGTGAAGCCGGTAGGACAGATGAAGCTTTCTTT,CASSEAGRTDEAFF
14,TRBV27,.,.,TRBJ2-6,TGTGCCAGCAGTCGGGACCCCGGGGCCAACGTCCTGACTTTC,CASSRDPGANVLTF
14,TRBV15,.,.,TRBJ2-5,TGTGCCACCAGCGCAGAGTGGGGGCTGGAGACCCAGTACTTC,CATSAEWGLETQYF
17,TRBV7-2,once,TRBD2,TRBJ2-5,TGTGCCAGCAGCCCCCGGGGGGGGACTAGCGGGGGAGAGACCCAGTACTTC,CASSPRGGTSGGETQYF
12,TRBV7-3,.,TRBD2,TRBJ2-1,TGTGCCAGCAGCCGTCGGGGGGGAGAACAGTTCTTC,CASSRRGGEQFF
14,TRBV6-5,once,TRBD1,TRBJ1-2,TGTGCCAGCACCCCAGGGGGAACTAACTATGGCTACACCTTC,CASTPGGTNYGYTF
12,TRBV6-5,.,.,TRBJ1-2,TGTGCCAGCAGGACACAGGGCCGTGGCTACACCTTC,CASRTQGRGYTF
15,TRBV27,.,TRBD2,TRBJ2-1,TGTGCCAGCAGACCGACTAGCGGGACCTACAATGAGCAGTTCTTC,CASRPTSGTYNEQFF
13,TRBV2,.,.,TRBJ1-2,TGTGCGCTCCGGGGCGCGGGGAGCTATGGCTACACCTTC,CALRGAGSYGYTF
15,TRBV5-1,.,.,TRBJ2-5,TGCGCCAGCAGCTTGGCCGGGGACACCCCAGAGACCCAGTACTTC,CASSLAGDTPETQYF
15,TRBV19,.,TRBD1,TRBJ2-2,TGTGCCAGTAGTATCCGACAGGGGGGCACCGGGGAGCTGTTTTTT,CASSIRQGGTGELFF
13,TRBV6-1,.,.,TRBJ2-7,TGTGCCAGCAGTGAAGGGGGCGCGTACGAGCAGTACTTC,CASSEGGAYEQYF
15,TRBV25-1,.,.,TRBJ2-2,TGTGCCAGCAGTCCGCGACTAGGTCCCCCCGGGGAGCTGTTTTTT,CASSPRLGPPGELFF
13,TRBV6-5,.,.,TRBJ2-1,TGTGCCAGCAGTTCCGGACGGGGAGTTGAGCAGTTCTTC,CASSSGRGVEQFF
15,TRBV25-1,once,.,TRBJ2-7,TGTGCCAGCAGTGAAAGTCGACTGGGCGGGTACGAGCAGTACTTC,CASSESRLGGYEQYF
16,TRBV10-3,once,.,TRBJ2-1,TGTGCCATATCCCGGGACTCAGAACGGTCCTACAATGAGCAGTTCTTC,CAISRDSERSYNEQFF
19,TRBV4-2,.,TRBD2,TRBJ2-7,TGTGCCAGCAGCCAAGAACATGGGACTAGCGGGGGCCTCTCCTACGAGCAGTACTTC,CASSQEHGTSGGLSYEQYF
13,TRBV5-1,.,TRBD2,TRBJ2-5,TGCGCCAGCAGCCTGACTAGCGGAGAGACCCAGTACTTC,CASSLTSGETQYF